This section outlines one TCR beta chain sequence together with its context. The antigen remains undetermined. This sample is drawn from a study of blood T cells in healthy people across ages. Overall study findings and caveats: Unsorted PBMC input precluded a conclusive naive versus antigen-experienced comparison.

Together with a sample-barcoded 5' primer, a J-beta primer mix was included in a second PCR lasting about 6 to 12 cycles. TCRdb reanalysed the 5' RACE reads using MiXCR and keeps one entry per CDR3 protein. The repertoire has fewer than 1,200,000 distinct CDR3 sequences, approximately 25% of them found once; the top ten carry 0.75%. This CDR3 region has 15 residues. J gave up 7 bases and V 3 bases, and 7 bases lay outside the gene matches. Germline loops: CDR1 LNHNV, CDR2 YYDKDF (reference sequence). These data were likewise used in another study, on T cells of mothers and their children. That report adds: The overlap seen between related mothers and children slightly exceeded that of unrelated pairs, though not significantly.

This receptor was obtained from a girl aged 2-9 years in good health. J is TRBJ1-5 and V is TRBV15; 9 bases match TRBD1. Sequenced sample: blood. The chain's CDR3 is CATSRGTGGEQPQHF. CDR3 in DNA: TGTGCCACCAGCAGGGGAACAGGGGGCGAACAGCCCCAGCATTTT.